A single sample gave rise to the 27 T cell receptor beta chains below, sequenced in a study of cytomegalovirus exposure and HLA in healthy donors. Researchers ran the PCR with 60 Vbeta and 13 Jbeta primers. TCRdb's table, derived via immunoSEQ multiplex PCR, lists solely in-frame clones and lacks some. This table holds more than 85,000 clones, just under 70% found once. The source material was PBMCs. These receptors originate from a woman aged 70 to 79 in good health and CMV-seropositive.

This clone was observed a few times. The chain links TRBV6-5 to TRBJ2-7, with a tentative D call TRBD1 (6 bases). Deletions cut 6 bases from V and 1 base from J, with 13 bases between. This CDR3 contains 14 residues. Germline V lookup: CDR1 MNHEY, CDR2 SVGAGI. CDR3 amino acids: CASSPNGQSYEQYF. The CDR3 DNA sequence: TGTGCCAGCAGCCCGAACGGACAGTCCTACGAGCAGTACTTC.

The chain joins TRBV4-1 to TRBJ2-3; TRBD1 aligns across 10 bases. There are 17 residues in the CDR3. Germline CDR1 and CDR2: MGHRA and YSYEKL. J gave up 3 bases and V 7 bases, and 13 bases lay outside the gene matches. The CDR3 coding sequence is TGCGCCAGCACCCCTCAGGAGACAGGGGGCCGGACAGATACGCAGTATTTT. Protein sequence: CASTPQETGGRTDTQYF.

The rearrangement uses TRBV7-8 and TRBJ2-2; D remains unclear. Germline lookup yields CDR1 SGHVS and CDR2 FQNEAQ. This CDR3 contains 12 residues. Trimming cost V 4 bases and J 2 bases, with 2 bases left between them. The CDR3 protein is CASSSNTGELFF. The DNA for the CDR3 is TGTGCCAGCAGCTCTAACACCGGGGAGCTGTTTTTT.

CDR3 DNA: TGTGCCAGCTCACCTACGGACTGGAATTCACCCCTCCACTTT. Its translation: CASSPTDWNSPLHF. The V gene is TRBV18, the J gene TRBJ1-6; D is ambiguous. The ends were cut back, 3 bases at V and 7 bases at J, with 10 bases in the middle. Germline-derived CDR1 and CDR2 are KGHSH and LQKENI. The CDR3 is made up of 14 amino acids.

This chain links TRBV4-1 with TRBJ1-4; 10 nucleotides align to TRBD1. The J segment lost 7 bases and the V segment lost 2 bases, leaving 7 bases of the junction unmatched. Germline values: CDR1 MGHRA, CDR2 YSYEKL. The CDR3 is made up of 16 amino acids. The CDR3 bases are TGCGCCAGCAGCCAACCCGGGAGGACAGGGGGTGAAAAACTGTTTTTT. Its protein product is CASSQPGRTGGEKLFF.

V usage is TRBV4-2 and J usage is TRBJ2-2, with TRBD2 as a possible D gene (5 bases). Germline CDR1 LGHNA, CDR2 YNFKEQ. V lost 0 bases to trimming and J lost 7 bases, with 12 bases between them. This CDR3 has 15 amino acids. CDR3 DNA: TGTGCCAGCAGCCAAGAAATGAGGGCGGTCGGGGAGCTGTTTTTT. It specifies CASSQEMRAVGELFF.

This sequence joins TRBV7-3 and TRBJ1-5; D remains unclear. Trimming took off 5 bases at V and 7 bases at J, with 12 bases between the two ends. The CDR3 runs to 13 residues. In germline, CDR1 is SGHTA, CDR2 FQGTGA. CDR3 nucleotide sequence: TGTGCCAGCAGCCCCCAGAACGGGCAGCCCCAGCATTTT. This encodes CASSPQNGQPQHF.

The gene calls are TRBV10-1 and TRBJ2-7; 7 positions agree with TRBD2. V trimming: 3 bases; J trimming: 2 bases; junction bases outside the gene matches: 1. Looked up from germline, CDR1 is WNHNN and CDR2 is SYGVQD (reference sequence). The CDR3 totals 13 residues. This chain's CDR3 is CASSDGTTYEQYF. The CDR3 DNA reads TGCGCCAGCAGTGACGGGACTACCTACGAGCAGTACTTC.

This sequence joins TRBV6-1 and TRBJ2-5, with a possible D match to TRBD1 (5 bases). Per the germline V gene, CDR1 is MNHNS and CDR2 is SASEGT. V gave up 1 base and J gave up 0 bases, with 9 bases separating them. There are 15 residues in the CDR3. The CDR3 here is CASSEGQHNQETQYF. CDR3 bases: TGTGCCAGCAGTGAAGGACAGCATAACCAAGAGACCCAGTACTTC.

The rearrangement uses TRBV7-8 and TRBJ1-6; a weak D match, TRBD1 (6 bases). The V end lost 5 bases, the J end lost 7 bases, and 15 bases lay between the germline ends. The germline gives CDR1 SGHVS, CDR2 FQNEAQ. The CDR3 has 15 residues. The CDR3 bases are TGTGCCAGCAGCCGTCATCAGGGGCTGAATTCACCCCTCCACTTT. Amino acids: CASSRHQGLNSPLHF.

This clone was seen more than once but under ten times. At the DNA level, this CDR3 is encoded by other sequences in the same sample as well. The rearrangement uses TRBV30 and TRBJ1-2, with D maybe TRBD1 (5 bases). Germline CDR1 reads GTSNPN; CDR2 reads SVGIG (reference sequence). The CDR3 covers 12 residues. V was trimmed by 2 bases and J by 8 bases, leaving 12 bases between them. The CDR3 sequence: CAWSTGFYGYTF. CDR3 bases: TGTGCCTGGAGTACAGGTTTCTACGGCTACACCTTC. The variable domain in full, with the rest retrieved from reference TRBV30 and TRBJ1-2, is SQTIHQWPATLVQPVGSPLSLECTVEGTSNPNLYWYRQAAGRGLQLLFYSVGIGQISSEVPQNLSASRPQDRQFILSSKKLLLSDSGFYLCAWSTGFYGYTFGSGTRLTVV.

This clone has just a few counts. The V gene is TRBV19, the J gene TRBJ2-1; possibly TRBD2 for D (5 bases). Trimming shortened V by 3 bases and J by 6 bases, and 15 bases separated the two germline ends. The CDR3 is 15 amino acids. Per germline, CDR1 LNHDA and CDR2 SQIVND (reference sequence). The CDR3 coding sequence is TGTGCCAGTAGTATCGGGGTCGACACGTCCAATGAGCAGTTCTTC. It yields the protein CASSIGVDTSNEQFF.

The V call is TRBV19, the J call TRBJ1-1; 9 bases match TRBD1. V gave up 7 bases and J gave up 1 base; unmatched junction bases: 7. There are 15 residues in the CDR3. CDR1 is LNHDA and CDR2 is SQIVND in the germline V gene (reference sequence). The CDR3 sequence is CASTEQGAGNTEAFF. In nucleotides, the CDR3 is TGTGCCAGTACTGAACAGGGGGCAGGGAACACTGAAGCTTTCTTT.

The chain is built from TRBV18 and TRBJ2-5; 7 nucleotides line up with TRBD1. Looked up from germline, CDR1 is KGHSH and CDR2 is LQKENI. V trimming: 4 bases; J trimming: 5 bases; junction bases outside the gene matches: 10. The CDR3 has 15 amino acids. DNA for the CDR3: TGTGCCAGCTCACGCCTCAATCCGGGACAGGAGACCCAGTACTTC. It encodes CASSRLNPGQETQYF.

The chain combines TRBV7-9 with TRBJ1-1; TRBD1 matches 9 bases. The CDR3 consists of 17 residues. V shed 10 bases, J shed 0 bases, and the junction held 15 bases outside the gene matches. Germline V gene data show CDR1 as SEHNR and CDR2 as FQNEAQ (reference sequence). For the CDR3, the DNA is TGTGCCACCCGCCTCCGGGACAGGGCAACCTTGAACACTGAAGCTTTCTTT. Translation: CATRLRDRATLNTEAFF.

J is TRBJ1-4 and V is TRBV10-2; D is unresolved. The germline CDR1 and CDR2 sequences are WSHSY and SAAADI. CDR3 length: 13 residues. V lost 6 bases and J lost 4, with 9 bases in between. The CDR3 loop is CASRYGVNEKLFF. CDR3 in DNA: TGCGCCAGCAGATACGGAGTTAATGAAAAACTGTTTTTT.

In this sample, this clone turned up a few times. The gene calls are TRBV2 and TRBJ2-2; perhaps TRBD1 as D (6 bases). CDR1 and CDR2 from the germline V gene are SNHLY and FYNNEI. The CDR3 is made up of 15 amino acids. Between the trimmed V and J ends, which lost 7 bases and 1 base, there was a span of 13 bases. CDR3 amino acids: CASNLGQLNTGELFF. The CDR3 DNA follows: TGTGCCAGCAATCTCGGACAGTTGAACACCGGGGAGCTGTTTTTT.

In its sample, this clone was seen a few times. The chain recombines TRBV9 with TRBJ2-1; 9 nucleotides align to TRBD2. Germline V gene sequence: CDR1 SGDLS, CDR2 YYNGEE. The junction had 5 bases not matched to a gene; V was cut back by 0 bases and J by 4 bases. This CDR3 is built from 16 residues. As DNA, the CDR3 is TGTGCCAGCAGCGTAGTAGGTAGCGGGGGTTACAATGAGCAGTTCTTC. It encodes CASSVVGSGGYNEQFF.

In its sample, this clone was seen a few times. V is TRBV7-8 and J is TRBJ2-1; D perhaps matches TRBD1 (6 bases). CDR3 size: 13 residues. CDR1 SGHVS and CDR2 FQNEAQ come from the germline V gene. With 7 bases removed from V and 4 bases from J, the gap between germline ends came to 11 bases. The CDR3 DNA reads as TGTGCCAGCACCCCTCAGGGGTACAATGAGCAGTTCTTC. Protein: CASTPQGYNEQFF.

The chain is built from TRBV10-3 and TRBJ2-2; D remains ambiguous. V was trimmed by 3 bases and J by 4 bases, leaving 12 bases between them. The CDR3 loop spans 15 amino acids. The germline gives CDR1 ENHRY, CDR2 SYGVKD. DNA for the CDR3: TGTGCCATCAGTGACAGCGAGCATGTCACCGGGGAGCTGTTTTTT. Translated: CAISDSEHVTGELFF.

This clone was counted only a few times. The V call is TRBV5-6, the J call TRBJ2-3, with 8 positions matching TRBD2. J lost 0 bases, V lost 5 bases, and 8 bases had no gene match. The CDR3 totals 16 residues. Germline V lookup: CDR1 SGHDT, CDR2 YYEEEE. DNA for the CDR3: TGTGCCAGCAGACACCGACTAGCGACTAGCACAGATACGCAGTATTTT. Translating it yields CASRHRLATSTDTQYF.

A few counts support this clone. For the CDR3, the DNA is TGTGCCAGCAGTCCCGGGACAGGGGGTTATCAGCCCCAGCATTTT. Translated, it gives CASSPGTGGYQPQHF. The V gene is TRBV7-2, the J gene TRBJ1-5, with 11 bases matching TRBD1. The CDR3 is 15 amino acids. V gave up 6 bases and J gave up 5 bases; unmatched junction bases: 6. Germline values: CDR1 SGHTA, CDR2 FQGNSA.

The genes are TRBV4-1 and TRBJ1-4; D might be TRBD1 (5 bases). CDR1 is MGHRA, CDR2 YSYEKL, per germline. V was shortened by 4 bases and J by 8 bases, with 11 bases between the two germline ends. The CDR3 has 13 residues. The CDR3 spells CASSLGAVEKLFF. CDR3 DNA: TGCGCCAGCAGCCTAGGGGCAGTGGAAAAACTGTTTTTT.

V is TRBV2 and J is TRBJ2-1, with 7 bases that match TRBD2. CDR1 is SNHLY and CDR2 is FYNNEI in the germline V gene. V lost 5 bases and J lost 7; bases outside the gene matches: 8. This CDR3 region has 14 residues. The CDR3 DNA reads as TGTGCCAGCAGTCCTCGACTAGCAGAGAATGAGCAGTTCTTC. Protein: CASSPRLAENEQFF.

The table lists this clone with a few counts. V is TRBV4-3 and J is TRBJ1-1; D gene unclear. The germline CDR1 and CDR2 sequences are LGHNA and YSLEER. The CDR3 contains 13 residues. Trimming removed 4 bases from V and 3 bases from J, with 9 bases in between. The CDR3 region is CASSLGGHTEAFF. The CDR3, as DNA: TGCGCCAGCAGCCTAGGTGGGCACACTGAAGCTTTCTTT.

The CDR3 region has the DNA TGTGCCAGCAGCTCAAGGCAGGGCGGAGAGCAGTACTTC. Translation gives CASSSRQGGEQYF. V usage is TRBV7-9 and J usage is TRBJ2-7; possibly TRBD1 for D (5 bases). V was pared by 4 bases and J by 7 bases, with 14 bases between. The CDR3 totals 13 residues. The V gene's germline CDR1 is SEHNR and CDR2 FQNEAQ (reference sequence).

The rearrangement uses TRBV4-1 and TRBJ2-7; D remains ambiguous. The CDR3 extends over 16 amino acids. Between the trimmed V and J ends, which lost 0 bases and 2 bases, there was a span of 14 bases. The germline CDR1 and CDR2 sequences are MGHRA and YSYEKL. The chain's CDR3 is CASSQESSVQAYEQYF. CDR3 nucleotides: TGCGCCAGCAGCCAAGAATCCTCGGTCCAGGCCTACGAGCAGTACTTC.